The clone carrying this T cell receptor (beta chain) is a singleton in its sample. As handled by the study authors: Cell counts per sample came from amplifying reference gene primers. Measured with immunoSEQ multiplex PCR; TCRdb has only the in-frame clones, and not every one. V and J calls and clone size come straight from that table; D and trimming were deduced from the DNA. The sample consists of some 250,000 clones, about four fifths of them appearing once. These data are taken from a study of blood T cell repertoires in COVID-19. Study overall: Sources were T cells, B-cell-depleted T cells, or PBMCs; the material itself was cDNA or gDNA.

V dropped 3 bases and J dropped 0 bases, with 17 bases sitting between them. The CDR3 has 17 amino acids. The chain has TRBV23-1 and TRBJ1-2; D is possibly TRBD1 (5 bases). TRBV23-1 is labeled an ORF, and its function is uncertain. The sample was peripheral blood. The TCR comes from a man in his fifties or sixties with active or convalescent COVID-19. Written as DNA, the CDR3 is TGCGCCAGCAGTCAGCGCCGAACAGGAGTCGCTAACTATGGCTACACCTTC. Its translation: CASSQRRTGVANYGYTF.